This T cell receptor beta chain was retrieved from a study of T cell changes during pregnancy in multiple sclerosis. Trimming removed 2 bases from V and 1 base from J, with 8 bases in between. The CDR3 has 14 amino acids. The germline V gene has CDR1 LNHDA and CDR2 SQIVND (reference sequence). Sequencing was performed with immunoSEQ multiplex PCR; in TCRdb, only in-frame clones are kept and a portion is missing. This sample yields some 70,000 clones, of which about 91% are seen a single time; under 3% belongs to the top ten. This TCR was recovered from a female donor with multiple sclerosis, enrolled in a pregnancy study. Specimen: peripheral blood, collected in the first trimester of pregnancy. The genes are TRBV19 and TRBJ1-1; D is perhaps TRBD1 (5 bases). CDR3 coding DNA: TGTGCCAGTAGTATAACAGGAGAGAACACTGAAGCTTTCTTT. Its protein is CASSITGENTEAFF.